Sequencing of this TCR beta chain was carried out in a study of T cells in Graves' hyperthyroidism and ophthalmopathy. Amplification of TCR beta CDR3 regions was performed using RNA transcripts as template. HTBI primers were the set used in a first-round RT-PCR of the TCR CDR3. TCRdb re-derived calls from the multiplex PCR reads in MiXCR, one entry per CDR3 protein. The sample holds some 690,000 distinct CDR3 sequences; 15% to 20% are singletons and the top ten take roughly 15%. This clonotype has just a few counts. CDR3 size: 14 residues. The germline V gene has CDR1 SGDLS and CDR2 YYNGEE. V was shortened by 0 bases and J by 2 bases, with 6 bases between the two germline ends.

Source material: blood. The receptor was derived from a man in his fifties or sixties with Graves' hyperthyroidism. This chain links TRBV9 with TRBJ2-1; a possible D gene is TRBD1 (5 bases). The CDR3 bases are TGTGCCAGCAGCGTAGAGACAGCCTACAATGAGCAGTTCTTC. Protein: CASSVETAYNEQFF.